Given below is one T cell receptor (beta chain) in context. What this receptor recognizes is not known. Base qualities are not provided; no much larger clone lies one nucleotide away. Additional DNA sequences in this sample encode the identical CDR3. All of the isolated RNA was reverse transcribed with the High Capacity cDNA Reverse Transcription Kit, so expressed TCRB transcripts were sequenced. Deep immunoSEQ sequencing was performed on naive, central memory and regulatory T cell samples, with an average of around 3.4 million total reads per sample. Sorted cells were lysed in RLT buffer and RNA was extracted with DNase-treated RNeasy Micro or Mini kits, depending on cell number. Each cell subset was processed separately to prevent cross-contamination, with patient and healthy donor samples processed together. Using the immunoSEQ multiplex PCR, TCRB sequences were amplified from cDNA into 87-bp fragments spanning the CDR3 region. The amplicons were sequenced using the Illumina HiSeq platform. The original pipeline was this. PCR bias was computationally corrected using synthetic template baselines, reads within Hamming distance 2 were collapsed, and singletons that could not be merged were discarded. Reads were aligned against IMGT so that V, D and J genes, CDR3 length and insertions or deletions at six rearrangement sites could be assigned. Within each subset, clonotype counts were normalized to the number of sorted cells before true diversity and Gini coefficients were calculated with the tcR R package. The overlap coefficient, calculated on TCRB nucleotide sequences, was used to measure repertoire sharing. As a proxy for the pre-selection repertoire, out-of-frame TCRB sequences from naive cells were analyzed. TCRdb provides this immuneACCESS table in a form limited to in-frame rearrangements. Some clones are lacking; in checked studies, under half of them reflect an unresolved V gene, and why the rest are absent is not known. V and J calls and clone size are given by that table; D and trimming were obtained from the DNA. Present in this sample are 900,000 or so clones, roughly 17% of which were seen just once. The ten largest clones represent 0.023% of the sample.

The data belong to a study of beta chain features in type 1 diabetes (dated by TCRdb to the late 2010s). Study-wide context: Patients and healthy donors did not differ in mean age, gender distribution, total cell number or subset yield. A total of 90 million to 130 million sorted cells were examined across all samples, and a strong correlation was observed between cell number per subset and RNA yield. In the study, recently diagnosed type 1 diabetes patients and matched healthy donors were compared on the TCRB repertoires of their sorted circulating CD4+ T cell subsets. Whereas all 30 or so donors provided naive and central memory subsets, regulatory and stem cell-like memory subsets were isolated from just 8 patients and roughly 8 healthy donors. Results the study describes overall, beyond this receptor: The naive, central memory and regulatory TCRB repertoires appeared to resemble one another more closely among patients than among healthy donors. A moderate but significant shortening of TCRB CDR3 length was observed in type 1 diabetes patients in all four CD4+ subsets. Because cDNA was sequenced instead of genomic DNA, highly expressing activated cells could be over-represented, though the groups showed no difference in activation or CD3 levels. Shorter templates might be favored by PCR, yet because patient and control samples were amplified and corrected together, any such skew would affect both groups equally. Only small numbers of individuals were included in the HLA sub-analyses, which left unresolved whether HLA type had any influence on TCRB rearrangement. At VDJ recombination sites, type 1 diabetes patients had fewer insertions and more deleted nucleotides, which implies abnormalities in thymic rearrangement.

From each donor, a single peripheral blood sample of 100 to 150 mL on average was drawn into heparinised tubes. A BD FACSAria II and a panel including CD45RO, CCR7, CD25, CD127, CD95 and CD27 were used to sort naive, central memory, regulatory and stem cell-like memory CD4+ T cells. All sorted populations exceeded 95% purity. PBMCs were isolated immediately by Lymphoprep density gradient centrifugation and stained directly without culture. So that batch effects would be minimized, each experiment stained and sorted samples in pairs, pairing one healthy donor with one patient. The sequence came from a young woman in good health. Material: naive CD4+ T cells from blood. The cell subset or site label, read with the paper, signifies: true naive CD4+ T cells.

The DNA sequence follows: TGCAGCGTAGATCCCGTACAGGAGACCCAGTACTTC. Translated, this gives CSVDPVQETQYF. The rearranged segments are TRBV29-1 and TRBJ2-5, with the D gene uncertain. The CDR3 sequence holds 12 residues, the cysteine and phenylalanine included. The read is trimmed to its CDR3 DNA, 36 bases read in frame from base 1. V is shortened by 6 bases, J by 5 bases, and the region joining them spans 13 bases. The CDR1 and CDR2 encoded by the germline V gene are SQVTM and ANQGSEA.